The 24 T cell receptor beta chains listed next were all sequenced from one sample in a study of blood T cell repertoires in COVID-19 (dated by TCRdb to 2019 to 2021). The library was prepared using the immunoSEQ multiplex PCR assay. TCRdb took over this immuneACCESS table, retaining in-frame rearrangements with V and J assigned. Such tables are incomplete; in checked studies, under half of the missing clones stem from an unresolved V gene, and the remainder is unexplained. This sample comprises approximately 230,000 clones, approximately 81% of them detected only once. The top ten constitute 15% to 20% of the sample. The source material was peripheral blood. The source of these receptors is a man in his thirties or forties with active or convalescent COVID-19.

J is TRBJ1-1 and V is TRBV5-6, with D maybe TRBD1 (5 bases). Germline V gene data show CDR1 as SGHDT and CDR2 as YYEEEE. This CDR3 spans 15 amino acids. V was pared by 1 base and J by 1 base, with 11 bases between. The CDR3 DNA reads as TGTGCCAGCAGCTTGTACACCACAGGGAACACTGAAGCTTTCTTT. Translation gives CASSLYTTGNTEAFF. The full variable domain, completed using reference TRBV5-6 and TRBJ1-1, is DAGVTQSPTHLIKTRGQQVTLRCSPKSGHDTVSWYQQALGQGPQFIFQYYEEEERQRGNFPDRFSGHQFPNYSSELNVNALLLGDSALYLCASSLYTTGNTEAFFGQGTRLTVV.

The chain combines TRBV15 with TRBJ1-4; 8 bases map to TRBD1. The junction had 6 bases not matched to a gene; V was cut back by 4 bases and J by 8 bases. This CDR3 is 14 amino acids long. Germline loops: CDR1 LNHNV, CDR2 YYDKDF (reference sequence). This chain's CDR3 is CATSNVRGREKLFF. DNA of the CDR3: TGTGCCACCAGCAACGTCAGGGGGCGGGAAAAACTGTTTTTT.

This clone was seen once. V usage is TRBV6-5 and J usage is TRBJ1-1; D not certain. The CDR3 extends over 12 amino acids. CDR1 and CDR2 (germline): MNHEY, SVGAGI. Trimming stripped 8 bases from V and 4 bases from J, with 11 bases between. DNA of the CDR3: TGTGCCAGCGGGCGTGTTGGCACTGAAGCTTTCTTT. Translated, it gives CASGRVGTEAFF.

This clone was seen a handful of times. J is TRBJ2-7 and V is TRBV27; 11 bases match TRBD2. Germline-derived CDR1 and CDR2 are MNHEY and SMNVEV (reference sequence). The CDR3 consists of 15 residues. Germline trimming cut 4 bases from V and 4 bases from J; bases unmatched to any gene: 6. CDR3 loop: CASSYRLAGTYEQYF. The CDR3 bases are TGTGCCAGCAGTTACCGACTAGCGGGAACATACGAGCAGTACTTC.

This chain joins TRBV5-5 and TRBJ2-1, with 11 bases fitting TRBD2. Losses at the gene ends were 4 bases for V and 8 bases for J; bases not matched to a gene: 11. This CDR3 spans 16 amino acids. Germline CDR1 SGHKS, CDR2 YYEKEE (reference sequence). CDR3 sequence (DNA): TGTGCCAGCAGCCACGGGACTAGCGGACTTTGGGATGAGCAGTTCTTC. Translation: CASSHGTSGLWDEQFF.

This clone was detected only once. The V and J genes are TRBV25-1 and TRBJ2-5; TRBD1 is a possible D gene (7 bases). The CDR3 sequence is 15 residues long. Per germline, CDR1 MGHDK and CDR2 SYGVNS. Trimming removed 6 bases at V and 5 bases at J, with 19 bases between. The CDR3 region has the DNA TGTGCCAGCAGGGGGGGACAGAGACAATCGGAGACCCAGTACTTC. As protein: CASRGGQRQSETQYF. The entire variable domain, with the rest obtained from reference TRBV25-1 and TRBJ2-5, is as follows: EADIYQTPRYLVIGTGKKITLECSQTMGHDKMYWYQQDPGMELHLIHYSYGVNSTEKGDLSSESTVSRIRTEHFPLTLESARPSHTSQYLCASRGGQRQSETQYFGPGTRLLVL.

This clone came up once. The V gene is TRBV12-3 or TRBV12-4, the J gene TRBJ1-5; D is ambiguous. The V gene lost 6 bases and the J gene lost 5 bases, with 11 bases spanning the gap. This CDR3 region has 13 residues. This CDR3 is CASRTRIDQPQHF. The CDR3 nucleotides are TGTGCCAGCAGGACGAGGATCGATCAGCCCCAGCATTTT.

This clone appeared a few times. The chain has TRBV7-9 and TRBJ2-2, with D tentatively TRBD2 (6 bases). The germline V gene has CDR1 SEHNR and CDR2 FQNEAQ (reference sequence). The CDR3 is 14 amino acids. V was cut by 5 bases and J by 6 bases, with 13 bases left in between. DNA for the CDR3: TGTGCCAGCAGCGAGGACTATTGGGCCGGGGAGCTGTTTTTT. Translation: CASSEDYWAGELFF.

This sequence joins TRBV27 and TRBJ2-2, with 8 bases matching TRBD2. The ends lost 3 bases at V and 4 bases at J; junction bases unmatched: 7. Germline V gene data show CDR1 as MNHEY and CDR2 as SMNVEV (reference sequence). This CDR3 comprises 16 residues. CDR3 coding DNA: TGTGCCAGCAGTTTGGTAGCGGGAATGGGCACCGGGGAGCTGTTTTTT. Translated, it gives CASSLVAGMGTGELFF.

This clone was detected a few times. V and J are TRBV9 and TRBJ2-1; 9 bases are shared with TRBD2. Trimming took 0 bases from V and 3 from J; bases not matched to a gene: 4. The CDR3 contains 16 residues. Germline V gene lookup returns CDR1 SGDLS and CDR2 YYNGEE. DNA of the CDR3: TGTGCCAGCAGCGTAGTGGCGGGAGGGGGCTACAATGAGCAGTTCTTC. This codes for CASSVVAGGGYNEQFF.

The chain joins TRBV11-2 to TRBJ1-3; weak D call: TRBD1 (6 bases). Deletions cut 5 bases from V and 4 bases from J, with 18 bases between. Germline V CDR1 and CDR2: SGHAT, FQNNGV. The CDR3 consists of 16 residues. The CDR3 sequence is CASSTRTGLGGNTIYF. CDR3 nucleotides: TGTGCCAGCAGCACACGAACAGGGTTGGGAGGAAACACCATATATTTT. Full variable domain (remainder filled in from reference TRBV11-2 and TRBJ1-3): EAGVAQSPRYKIIEKRQSVAFWCNPISGHATLYWYQQILGQGPKLLIQFQNNGVVDDSQLPKDRFSAERLKGVDSTLKIQPAKLEDSAVYLCASSTRTGLGGNTIYFGEGSWLTVV.

The chain couples TRBV15 to TRBJ2-7, with D perhaps matching TRBD2 (6 bases). Trimming pared 0 bases from V and 6 bases from J, leaving 15 bases between. Germline V lookup: CDR1 LNHNV, CDR2 YYDKDF (reference sequence). The CDR3 spans 15 residues. The CDR3 region is CATSRDLAKTGEQYF. CDR3 sequence (DNA): TGTGCCACCAGCAGAGATCTAGCGAAGACGGGCGAGCAGTACTTC.

There are a few counts of this clone. The chain combines TRBV7-2 with TRBJ2-5, with D perhaps matching TRBD1 (5 bases). The CDR3 loop spans 12 amino acids. The V end lost 1 base, the J end lost 14 bases, and 14 bases lay between the germline ends. Germline CDR1 and CDR2: SGHTA and FQGNSA. CDR3 sequence reads: CASSLDRTNRYF. CDR3 nucleotides: TGTGCCAGCAGCTTAGATCGGACAAACCGTTACTTC.

The count of this clone is one. This chain connects TRBV9 to TRBJ2-1; perhaps TRBD2 as D (6 bases). The CDR3 runs to 22 residues. V was shortened by 4 bases and J by 0 bases, with 32 bases between the two germline ends. CDR1 is SGDLS and CDR2 is YYNGEE in the germline V gene. Written as DNA, the CDR3 is TGTGCCAGCAGCCCCCAATTCCTCTTAGCGCGGGGAAGTTCGAGCTCCTACAATGAGCAGTTCTTC. Its translation: CASSPQFLLARGSSSSYNEQFF.

This clone was observed a handful of times. This rearrangement joins TRBV4-1 to TRBJ2-7; TRBD1 matches at 7 bases. Unmatched junction bases numbered 11, after V lost 5 bases and J lost 1 base. The germline CDR1 and CDR2 sequences are MGHRA and YSYEKL. The CDR3 has 16 residues. The CDR3 sequence is CASSSPGQKLSYEQYF. CDR3 DNA sequence: TGCGCCAGCAGCTCCCCGGGACAGAAGTTGTCCTACGAGCAGTACTTC.

The rearrangement links TRBV28 to TRBJ1-1; 7 nucleotides agree with TRBD1. V trimming: 5 bases; J trimming: 6 bases; junction bases outside the gene matches: 15. The CDR3 consists of 16 residues. Germline lookup yields CDR1 MDHEN and CDR2 SYDVKM. CDR3 in amino acids: CASSATGVRTRAEAFF. CDR3 bases: TGTGCCAGCAGTGCCACAGGGGTCCGAACACGCGCTGAAGCTTTCTTT.

The chain joins TRBV5-6 to TRBJ1-1; D is possibly TRBD1 (5 bases). The CDR3 consists of 13 residues. The V end lost 4 bases, the J end lost 2 bases, and 9 bases lay between the germline ends. Germline values: CDR1 SGHDT, CDR2 YYEEEE. CDR3 protein: CASSPGFNTEAFF. CDR3 nucleotide sequence: TGTGCCAGCAGCCCAGGGTTTAACACTGAAGCTTTCTTT.

The chain links TRBV4-3 to TRBJ2-1; 8 bases align to TRBD2. J was trimmed by 3 bases and V by 3 bases; bases with no gene match: 7. The CDR3 covers 16 residues. The germline V gene encodes CDR1 LGHNA and CDR2 YSLEER. The CDR3 region is CASSHLGTRVYNEQFF. Here the CDR3 DNA reads TGCGCCAGCAGCCACCTCGGGACTAGGGTCTACAATGAGCAGTTCTTC.

This chain connects TRBV3-1 (or the pseudogene TRBV3-2) to TRBJ2-7; 7 nucleotides agree with TRBD1. The CDR3 is made up of 15 amino acids. With V trimmed by 1 base and J by 4 bases, 7 bases remained unmatched. The germline V gene has CDR1 LGHDT and CDR2 YNNKEL (reference sequence). The CDR3 sequence: CASSQGDSVGYEQYF. In DNA, the CDR3 is TGTGCCAGCAGCCAAGGGGACAGCGTCGGGTACGAGCAGTACTTC.

The chain joins TRBV4-1 to TRBJ1-5; 8 bases line up with TRBD1. Germline loops: CDR1 MGHRA, CDR2 YSYEKL. The V and J ends lost 1 base and 9 bases, in that order; junction bases with no gene match: 5. The CDR3 length is 14 residues. DNA for the CDR3: TGCGCCAGCAGCCAAGCTCAGGGGGCCTGGCCCCAGCATTTT. It encodes CASSQAQGAWPQHF.

This chain joins TRBV20-1 and TRBJ2-4; D is perhaps TRBD2 (6 bases). Deletions cut 3 bases from V and 0 bases from J, with 15 bases between. Germline V gene lookup returns CDR1 DFQATT and CDR2 SNEGSKA (reference sequence). CDR3 size: 16 residues. DNA of the CDR3: TGCAGTGCTAGTGTCCGGGGGAGGTTAGCCAAAAACATTCAGTACTTC. Translated, it gives CSASVRGRLAKNIQYF.

The chain links TRBV28 to TRBJ1-2; possibly TRBD1 for D (5 bases). CDR1 and CDR2 (germline): MDHEN, SYDVKM. The CDR3 covers 13 residues. The V and J ends lost 1 base and 6 bases respectively, with 9 bases between them. The CDR3, as DNA: TGTGCCAGCAGTTTATACAGGAGGGATGGCTACACCTTC. Residues: CASSLYRRDGYTF.

The chain uses TRBV7-2 and TRBJ2-3; 11 positions agree with TRBD2. The CDR3 sequence is 16 residues long. Germline V gene data show CDR1 as SGHTA and CDR2 as FQGNSA. J lost 1 base, V lost 10 bases, and 10 bases had no gene match. CDR3 in amino acids: CATHRGGLAGTDTQYF. CDR3 sequence (DNA): TGTGCCACCCACCGAGGGGGACTAGCGGGCACAGATACGCAGTATTTT.

V gene TRBV30 combines with J gene TRBJ2-5; perhaps TRBD1 as D (6 bases). The germline V and J ends were trimmed by 7 bases and 0 bases, with 9 bases remaining between them. The CDR3 length is 12 residues. Germline lookup yields CDR1 GTSNPN and CDR2 SVGIG (reference sequence). The CDR3 DNA follows: TGTGCCTCGAACAGGGACCAAGAGACCCAGTACTTC. Protein product: CASNRDQETQYF. Supplemented by reference TRBV30 and TRBJ2-5, the full variable domain reads SQTIHQWPATLVQPVGSPLSLECTVEGTSNPNLYWYRQAAGRGLQLLFYSVGIGQISSEVPQNLSASRPQDRQFILSSKKLLLSDSGFYLCASNRDQETQYFGPGTRLLVL.